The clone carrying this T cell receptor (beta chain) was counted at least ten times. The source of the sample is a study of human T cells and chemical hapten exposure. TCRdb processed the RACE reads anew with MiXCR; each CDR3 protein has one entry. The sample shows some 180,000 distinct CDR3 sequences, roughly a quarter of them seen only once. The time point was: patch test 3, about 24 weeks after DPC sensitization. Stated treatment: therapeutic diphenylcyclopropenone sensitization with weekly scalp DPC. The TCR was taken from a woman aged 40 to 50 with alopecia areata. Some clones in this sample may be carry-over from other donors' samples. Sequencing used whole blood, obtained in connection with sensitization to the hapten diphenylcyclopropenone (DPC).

CDR3 sequence: CASSLEINNEQFF. In DNA, the CDR3 is TGTGCCAGCAGCTTAGAGATAAACAATGAGCAGTTCTTC. The rearrangement links TRBV7-2 to TRBJ2-1; D is ambiguous. The CDR3 extends over 13 amino acids. V shed 1 base and J shed 5 bases, with 6 bases lying between them. Per the germline V gene, CDR1 is SGHTA and CDR2 is FQGNSA.